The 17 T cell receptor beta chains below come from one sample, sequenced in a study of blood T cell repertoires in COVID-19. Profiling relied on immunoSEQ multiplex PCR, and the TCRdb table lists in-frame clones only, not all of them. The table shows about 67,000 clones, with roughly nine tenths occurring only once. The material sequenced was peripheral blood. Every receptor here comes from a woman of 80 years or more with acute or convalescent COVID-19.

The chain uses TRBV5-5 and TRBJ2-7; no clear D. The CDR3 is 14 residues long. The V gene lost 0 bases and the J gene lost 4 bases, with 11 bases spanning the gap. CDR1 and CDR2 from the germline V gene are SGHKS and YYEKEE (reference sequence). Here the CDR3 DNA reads TGTGCCAGCAGCTTGGATGGCAACAGTTACGAGCAGTACTTC. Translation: CASSLDGNSYEQYF.

CDR3 sequence: CASSIGAKPQHF. CDR3 sequence (DNA): TGTGCCAGTAGTATTGGGGCAAAGCCCCAGCATTTT. This chain links TRBV19 with TRBJ1-5; D is possibly TRBD1 (5 bases). This CDR3 has 12 residues. V lost 3 bases and J lost 8, with 8 bases in between. CDR1 is LNHDA, CDR2 SQIVND, per germline (reference sequence).

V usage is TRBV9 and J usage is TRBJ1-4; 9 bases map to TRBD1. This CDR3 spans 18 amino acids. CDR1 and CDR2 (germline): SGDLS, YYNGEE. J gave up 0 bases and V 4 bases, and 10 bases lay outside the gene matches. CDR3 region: CASSPRPGQGATNEKLFF. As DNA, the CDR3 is TGTGCCAGCAGCCCCCGACCGGGACAGGGAGCAACTAATGAAAAACTGTTTTTT.

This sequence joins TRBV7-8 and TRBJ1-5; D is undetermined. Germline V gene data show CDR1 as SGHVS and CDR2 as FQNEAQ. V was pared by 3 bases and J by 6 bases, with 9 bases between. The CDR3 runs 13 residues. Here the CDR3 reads CASSFSESQPQHF. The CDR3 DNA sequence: TGTGCCAGCAGCTTTAGTGAGAGTCAGCCCCAGCATTTT.

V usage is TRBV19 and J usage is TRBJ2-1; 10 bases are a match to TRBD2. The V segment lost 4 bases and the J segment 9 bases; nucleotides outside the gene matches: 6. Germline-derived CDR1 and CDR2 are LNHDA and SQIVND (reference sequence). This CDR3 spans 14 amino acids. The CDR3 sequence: CASSKSSGSVEQFF. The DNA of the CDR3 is TGTGCCAGTAGTAAATCTAGCGGGAGCGTTGAGCAGTTCTTC.

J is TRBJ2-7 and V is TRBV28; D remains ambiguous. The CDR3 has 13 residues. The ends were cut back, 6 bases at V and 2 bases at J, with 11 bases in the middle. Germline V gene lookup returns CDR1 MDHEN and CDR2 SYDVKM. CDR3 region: CASRPGPAYEQYF. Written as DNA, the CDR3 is TGTGCCAGCAGGCCGGGTCCCGCCTACGAGCAGTACTTC.

The CDR3 loop reads CAIRGRDPSGNEKLFF. The CDR3 DNA reads as TGTGCCATCAGGGGCCGGGATCCCTCGGGTAATGAAAAACTGTTTTTT. The chain combines TRBV10-3 with TRBJ1-4, with D unclear. CDR1 and CDR2 from the germline V gene are ENHRY and SYGVKD. The CDR3 sequence is 16 residues long. Trimming took 6 bases from V and 4 from J, leaving 18 bases between them.

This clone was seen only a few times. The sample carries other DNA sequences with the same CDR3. CDR3 region: CASSEGRSTEAFF. The CDR3 nucleotides read TGTGCCAGCAGTGAAGGAAGGAGTACTGAAGCTTTCTTT. The chain carries TRBV6-1 and TRBJ1-1; D gene unclear. The CDR3 sequence is 13 residues long. The germline V gene has CDR1 MNHNS and CDR2 SASEGT. The V gene lost 1 base and the J gene lost 5 bases, with 8 bases spanning the gap.

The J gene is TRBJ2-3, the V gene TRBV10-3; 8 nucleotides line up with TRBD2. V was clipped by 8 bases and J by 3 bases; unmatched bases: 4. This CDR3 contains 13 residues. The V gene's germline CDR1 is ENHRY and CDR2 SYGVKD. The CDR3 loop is CAIGERGTDTQYF. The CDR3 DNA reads TGTGCCATCGGCGAGCGGGGGACAGATACGCAGTATTTT.

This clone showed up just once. CDR3 loop: CASSYETNTEAFF. Written as DNA, the CDR3 is TGTGCCAGCAGTTACGAGACAAACACTGAAGCTTTCTTT. The rearrangement links TRBV2 to TRBJ1-1; D unresolved. CDR3 size: 13 residues. CDR1 and CDR2 from the germline V gene are SNHLY and FYNNEI. Trimming left V 5 bases short and J 2 bases short, with 9 bases between.

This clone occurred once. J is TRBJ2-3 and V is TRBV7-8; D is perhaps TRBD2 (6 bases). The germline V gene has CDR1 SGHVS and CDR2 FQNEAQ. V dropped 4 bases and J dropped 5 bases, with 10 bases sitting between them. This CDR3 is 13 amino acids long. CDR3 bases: TGTGCCAGCAGCTGGGGAGGCGAAGATACGCAGTATTTT. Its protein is CASSWGGEDTQYF.

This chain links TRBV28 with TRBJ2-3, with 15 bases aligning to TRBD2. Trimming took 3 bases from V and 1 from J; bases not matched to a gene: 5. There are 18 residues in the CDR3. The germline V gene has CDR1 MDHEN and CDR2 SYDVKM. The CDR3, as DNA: TGTGCCAGCAGTTTCGGACTAGCGGGGGGGCATGGCACAGATACGCAGTATTTT. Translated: CASSFGLAGGHGTDTQYF.

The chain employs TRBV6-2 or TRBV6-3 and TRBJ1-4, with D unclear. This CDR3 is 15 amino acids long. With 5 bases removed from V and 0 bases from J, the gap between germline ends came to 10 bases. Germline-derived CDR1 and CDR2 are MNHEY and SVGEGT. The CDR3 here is CASSRTGTTNEKLFF. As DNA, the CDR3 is TGTGCCAGCAGTCGGACGGGGACAACTAATGAAAAACTGTTTTTT.

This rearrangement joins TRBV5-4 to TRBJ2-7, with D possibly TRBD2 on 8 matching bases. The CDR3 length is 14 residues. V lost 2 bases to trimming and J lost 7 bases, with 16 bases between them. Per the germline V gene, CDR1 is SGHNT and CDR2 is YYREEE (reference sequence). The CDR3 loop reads CASSFTGGGREQYF. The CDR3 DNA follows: TGTGCCAGCAGCTTTACGGGAGGGGGCCGGGAGCAGTACTTC.

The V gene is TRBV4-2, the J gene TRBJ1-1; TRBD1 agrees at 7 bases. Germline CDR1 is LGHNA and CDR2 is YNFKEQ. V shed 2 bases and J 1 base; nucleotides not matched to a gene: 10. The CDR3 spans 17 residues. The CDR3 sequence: CASSQLHDRASNTEAFF. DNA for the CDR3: TGTGCCAGCAGCCAACTTCACGACAGGGCTTCGAACACTGAAGCTTTCTTT.

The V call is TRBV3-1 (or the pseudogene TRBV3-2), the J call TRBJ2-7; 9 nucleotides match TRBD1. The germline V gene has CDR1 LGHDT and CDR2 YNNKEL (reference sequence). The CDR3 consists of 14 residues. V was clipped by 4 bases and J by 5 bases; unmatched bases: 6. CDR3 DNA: TGTGCCAGCAGCCCCCGGGACAGGGACGACGAGCAGTACTTC. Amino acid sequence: CASSPRDRDDEQYF.

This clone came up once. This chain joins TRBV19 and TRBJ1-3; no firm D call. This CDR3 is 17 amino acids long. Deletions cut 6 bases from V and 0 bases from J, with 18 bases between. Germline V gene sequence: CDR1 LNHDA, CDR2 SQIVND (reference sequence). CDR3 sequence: CASSLTLARSSGNTIYF. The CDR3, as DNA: TGTGCCAGTAGCCTAACCCTGGCCCGGAGCTCTGGAAACACCATATATTTT. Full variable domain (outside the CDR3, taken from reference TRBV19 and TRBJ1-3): DGGITQSPKYLFRKEGQNVTLSCEQNLNHDAMYWYRQDPGQGLRLIYYSQIVNDFQKGDIAEGYSVSREKKESFPLTVTSAQKNPTAFYLCASSLTLARSSGNTIYFGEGSWLTVV.